The 3 T cell receptor beta chains below come from one sample, sequenced in a study of blood T cell repertoires in COVID-19. The repertoire was sequenced with immunoSEQ multiplex PCR; TCRdb's copy has only in-frame clones and lacks some. The sample comprises roughly 97,000 clones, over 75% of which are singletons, and just under 20% rests with the top ten. The sequencing input was peripheral blood. These receptors were taken from a human donor in a cohort sampled during active COVID-19.

This clone was observed once. The chain joins TRBV6-5 to TRBJ1-2, with 7 bases identical to TRBD1. Trimming at V came to 6 bases and at J to 14 bases, leaving 15 bases not matched to a gene. CDR1 is MNHEY and CDR2 is SVGAGI in the germline V gene. CDR3 size: 13 residues. The CDR3 coding sequence is TGTGCCAGCAGCCCAACCTTCAACAGGGGTACGACCTTC. Protein sequence: CASSPTFNRGTTF.

V is TRBV7-9 and J is TRBJ1-1; TRBD1 might be the D (6 bases). From germline, CDR1 is SEHNR and CDR2 FQNEAQ (reference sequence). This CDR3 is 14 amino acids long. The V end lost 5 bases, the J end lost 4 bases, and 14 bases lay between the germline ends. CDR3 DNA sequence: TGTGCCAGCAGCGCCGTGACAGGACCCACTGAAGCTTTCTTT. Its protein product is CASSAVTGPTEAFF.

The chain combines TRBV6-8 with TRBJ2-7, with TRBD1 matching over 7 bases. The germline V gene encodes CDR1 MNHGY and CDR2 SAAAGT. The J segment lost 3 bases and the V segment lost 4 bases, leaving 15 bases of the junction unmatched. CDR3 length: 17 amino acids. CDR3 nucleotide sequence: TGTGCCAGCAGTTCCTGTACTGAAGGGACAGAGATCTACGAGCAGTACTTC. Amino acids: CASSSCTEGTEIYEQYF.